The sequence of this TCR beta chain was determined in a study of blood T cell repertoires in COVID-19. The overall study: Sources were T cells, B-cell-depleted T cells, or PBMCs; the material itself was cDNA or gDNA.

The repertoire was sequenced with immunoSEQ multiplex PCR; TCRdb's copy has only in-frame clones and lacks some. The table records roughly 150,000 clones, about 85% of them present only once. This clone was seen more than once but under ten times. V was pared by 5 bases and J by 5 bases, with 6 bases of the junction left unmatched. Germline V lookup: CDR1 SGHRS, CDR2 YFSETQ. The CDR3 consists of 13 residues. Sample: peripheral blood. This receptor was identified in an elderly woman with COVID-19, enrolled during active disease. The chain recombines TRBV5-1 with TRBJ2-7; TRBD1 matches 8 bases. As DNA, the CDR3 is TGCGCCAGCAGTCGGACAGGGATCGACGAGCAGTACTTC. Its translation: CASSRTGIDEQYF.